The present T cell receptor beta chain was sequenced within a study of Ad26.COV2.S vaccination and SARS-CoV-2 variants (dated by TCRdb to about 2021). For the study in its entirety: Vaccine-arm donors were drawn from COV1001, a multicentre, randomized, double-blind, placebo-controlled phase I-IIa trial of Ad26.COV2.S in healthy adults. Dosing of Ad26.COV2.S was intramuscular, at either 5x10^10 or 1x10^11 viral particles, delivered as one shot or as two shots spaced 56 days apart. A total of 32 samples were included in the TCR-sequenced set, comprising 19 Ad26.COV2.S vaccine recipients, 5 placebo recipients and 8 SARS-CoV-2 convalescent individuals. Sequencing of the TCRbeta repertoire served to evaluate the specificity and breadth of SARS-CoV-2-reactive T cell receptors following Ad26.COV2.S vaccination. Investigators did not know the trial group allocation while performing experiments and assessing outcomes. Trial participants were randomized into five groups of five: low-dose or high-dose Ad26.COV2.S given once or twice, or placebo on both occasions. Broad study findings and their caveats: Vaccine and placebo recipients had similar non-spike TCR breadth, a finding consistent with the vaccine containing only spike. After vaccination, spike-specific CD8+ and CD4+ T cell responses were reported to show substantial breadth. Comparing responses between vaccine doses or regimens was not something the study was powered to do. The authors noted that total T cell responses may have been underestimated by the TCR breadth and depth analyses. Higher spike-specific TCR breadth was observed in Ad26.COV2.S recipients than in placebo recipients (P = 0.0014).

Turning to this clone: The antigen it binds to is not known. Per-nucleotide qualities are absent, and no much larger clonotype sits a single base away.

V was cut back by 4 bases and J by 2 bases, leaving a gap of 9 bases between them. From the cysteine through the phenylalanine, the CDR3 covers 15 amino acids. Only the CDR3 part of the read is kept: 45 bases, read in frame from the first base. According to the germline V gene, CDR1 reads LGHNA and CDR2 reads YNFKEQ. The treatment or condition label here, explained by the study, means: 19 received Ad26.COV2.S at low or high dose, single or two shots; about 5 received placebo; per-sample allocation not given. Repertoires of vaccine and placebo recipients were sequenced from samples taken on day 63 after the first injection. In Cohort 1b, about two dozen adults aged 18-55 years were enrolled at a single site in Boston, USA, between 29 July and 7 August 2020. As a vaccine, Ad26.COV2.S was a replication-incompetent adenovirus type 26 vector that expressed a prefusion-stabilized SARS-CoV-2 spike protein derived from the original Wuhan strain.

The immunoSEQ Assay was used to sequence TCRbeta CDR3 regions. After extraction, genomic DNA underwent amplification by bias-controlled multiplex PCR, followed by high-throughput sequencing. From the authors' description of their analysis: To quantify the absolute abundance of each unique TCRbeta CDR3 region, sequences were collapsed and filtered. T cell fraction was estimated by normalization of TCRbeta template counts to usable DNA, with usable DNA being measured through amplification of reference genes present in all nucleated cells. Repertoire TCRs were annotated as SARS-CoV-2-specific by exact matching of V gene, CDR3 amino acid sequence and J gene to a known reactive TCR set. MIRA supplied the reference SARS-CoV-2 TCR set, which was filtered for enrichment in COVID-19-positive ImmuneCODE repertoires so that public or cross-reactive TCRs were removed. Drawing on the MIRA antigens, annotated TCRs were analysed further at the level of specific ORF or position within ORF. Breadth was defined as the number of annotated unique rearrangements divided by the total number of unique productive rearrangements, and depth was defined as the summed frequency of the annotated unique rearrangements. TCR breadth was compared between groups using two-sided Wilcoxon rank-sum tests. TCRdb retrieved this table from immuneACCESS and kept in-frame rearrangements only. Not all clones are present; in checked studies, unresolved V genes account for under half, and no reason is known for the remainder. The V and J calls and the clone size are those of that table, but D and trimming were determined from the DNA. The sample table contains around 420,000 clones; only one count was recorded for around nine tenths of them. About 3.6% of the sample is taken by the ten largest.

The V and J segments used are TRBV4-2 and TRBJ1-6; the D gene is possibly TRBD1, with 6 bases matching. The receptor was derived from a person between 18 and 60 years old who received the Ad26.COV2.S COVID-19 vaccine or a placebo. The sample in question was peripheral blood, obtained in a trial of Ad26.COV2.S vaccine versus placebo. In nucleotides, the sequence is TGTGCCAGCAGCCCGGACAGTCCCTATAATTCACCCCTCCACTTT. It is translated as CASSPDSPYNSPLHF.